Below, 26 T cell receptor beta chains from the same sample are listed, as sequenced in a study of T cells after yellow fever vaccination. TCRdb re-called the 5' RACE reads with MiXCR, one entry per CDR3 protein. The sample lists 50,000 or so distinct CDR3 sequences; 7.4% were seen once. Sequenced material: CD8+ T cells sorted from PBMCs, taken around 15 days after the first yellow fever vaccination. The receptors originated from a man younger than 35 who received the YFV17D yellow fever vaccine.

The chain employs TRBV12-3 or TRBV12-4 and TRBJ1-2; TRBD1 matches 10 bases. Trimming took 1 base from V and 1 from J; bases not matched to a gene: 0. The CDR3 spans 15 residues. As DNA, the CDR3 is TGTGCCAGCAGTTTAGGGACAGGGGGTAACTATGGCTACACCTTC. This gives the protein CASSLGTGGNYGYTF.

This clonotype was recorded a few times. The gene calls are TRBV12-3 or TRBV12-4 and TRBJ2-3, with D maybe TRBD1 (7 bases). V was pared by 3 bases and J by 4 bases, with 11 bases between. The CDR3 length is 14 residues. The CDR3 region is CASSFRGDADTQYF. The CDR3 coding sequence is TGTGCCAGCAGTTTCAGGGGGGACGCAGATACGCAGTATTTT.

This chain uses TRBV5-6 with TRBJ2-3, with TRBD1 matching over 9 bases. The V and J ends lost 10 bases and 4 bases, in that order; junction bases with no gene match: 10. There are 14 residues in the CDR3. CDR1 and CDR2 (germline): SGHDT, YYEEEE. CDR3 nucleotides: TGTGCCCGAGCCCCGGGACAGGGCCCAGATACGCAGTATTTT. Its protein product is CARAPGQGPDTQYF. The complete variable domain, with remaining parts taken from reference TRBV5-6 and TRBJ2-3, reads DAGVTQSPTHLIKTRGQQVTLRCSPKSGHDTVSWYQQALGQGPQFIFQYYEEEERQRGNFPDRFSGHQFPNYSSELNVNALLLGDSALYLCARAPGQGPDTQYFGPGTRLTVL.

This clonotype was counted ten times or more. The V and J genes are TRBV18 and TRBJ2-3; D may be TRBD1 (6 bases). The germline gives CDR1 KGHSH, CDR2 LQKENI. CDR3 size: 14 residues. The V end lost 2 bases, the J end lost 6 bases, and 12 bases lay between the germline ends. In DNA form, the CDR3 reads TGTGCCAGCTCACCAAACCAGGGGTCCGATACGCAGTATTTT. Translation: CASSPNQGSDTQYF.

Ten or more counts support this clonotype. The V and J genes are TRBV12-3 or TRBV12-4 and TRBJ2-3; D is unresolved. The CDR3 extends over 11 amino acids. Between the trimmed V and J ends, which lost 10 bases and 5 bases, there was a span of 10 bases. The CDR3 loop is CAILVGDTQYF. The DNA for the CDR3 is TGTGCCATCCTTGTGGGAGATACGCAGTATTTT.

This clonotype has ten or more counts. The rearrangement uses TRBV4-1 and TRBJ2-3, with D possibly being TRBD2 (7 bases). V was pared by 6 bases and J by 4 bases, with 23 bases between. Germline lookup yields CDR1 MGHRA and CDR2 YSYEKL. This CDR3 comprises 17 residues. This chain's CDR3 is CASSLAGALPLADTQYF. The CDR3 nucleotides are TGCGCCAGCAGTCTGGCGGGGGCTTTGCCCCTAGCAGATACGCAGTATTTT.

This clonotype has ten or more counts. This sequence joins TRBV25-1 and TRBJ2-1, with TRBD2 identical over 9 bases. The V segment lost 3 bases and the J segment 2 bases; nucleotides outside the gene matches: 8. Germline values: CDR1 MGHDK, CDR2 SYGVNS. The CDR3 has 17 amino acids. This CDR3 reads CASSDPLRGGAYNEQFF. As DNA, the CDR3 is TGTGCCAGCAGTGATCCACTTCGCGGGGGGGCCTACAATGAGCAGTTCTTC.

There are many counts of this clonotype. The V gene is TRBV11-1, the J gene TRBJ2-5; 16 bases are a match to TRBD2. The V and J ends lost 5 bases and 2 bases, in that order; junction bases with no gene match: 11. The V gene's germline CDR1 is SGHAT and CDR2 FQDESV (reference sequence). This CDR3 is 19 amino acids long. The CDR3 loop reads CASSDGTSGGAEGQETQYF. For the CDR3, the DNA is TGTGCCAGCAGCGACGGGACTAGCGGGGGGGCCGAAGGACAAGAGACCCAGTACTTC.

The chain carries TRBV19 and TRBJ1-2; D unclear. Germline CDR1 and CDR2: LNHDA and SQIVND (reference sequence). CDR3 length equals 14 residues. V was clipped by 5 bases and J by 2 bases, with 12 bases between them. CDR3 nucleotides: TGTGCCAGTAGTCCAGCAGGAGACAACTATGGCTACACCTTC. This sequence encodes CASSPAGDNYGYTF.

This clonotype was counted at least ten times. This chain uses TRBV12-3 or TRBV12-4 with TRBJ2-1; D perhaps matches TRBD2 (6 bases). This CDR3 has 13 residues. V lost 5 bases, J lost 8 bases, and 13 bases lay in between. Here the CDR3 reads CASSGGTADEQFF. CDR3 bases: TGTGCCAGCAGTGGAGGGACGGCTGATGAGCAGTTCTTC.

The table lists this clonotype with many counts. This rearrangement joins TRBV9 to TRBJ2-1; 9 bases are a match to TRBD1. Trimming at V came to 3 bases and at J to 6 bases, leaving 4 bases not matched to a gene. The CDR3 has 14 residues. CDR1 is SGDLS and CDR2 is YYNGEE in the germline V gene. CDR3 loop: CASSEGGQGNEQFF. CDR3 bases: TGTGCCAGCAGCGAGGGGGGACAGGGCAATGAGCAGTTCTTC.

In this sample, this clonotype turned up many times. V usage is TRBV5-1 and J usage is TRBJ2-1, with 9 bases matching TRBD2. V was clipped by 2 bases and J by 6 bases; unmatched bases: 6. The CDR3 is 15 amino acids. Germline CDR1 is SGHRS and CDR2 is YFSETQ. CDR3 in amino acids: CASSFAAGGANEQFF. CDR3 sequence (DNA): TGCGCCAGCAGCTTCGCAGCGGGGGGTGCCAATGAGCAGTTCTTC.

This clonotype is classed as medium-sized (0.01 to 0.1%). The chain combines TRBV7-3 with TRBJ2-7, with D unresolved. V was pared by 6 bases and J by 2 bases, with 11 bases between. Germline CDR1 is SGHTA and CDR2 is FQGTGA. The CDR3 is 13 amino acids. CDR3: CASSEGSAYEQYF. The CDR3 coding sequence is TGTGCCAGCAGTGAAGGCAGCGCCTACGAGCAGTACTTC.

This clonotype was recorded at least ten times. V is TRBV12-3 or TRBV12-4 and J is TRBJ2-7; no firm D call. The CDR3 loop spans 15 amino acids. V dropped 7 bases and J dropped 4 bases, with 20 bases sitting between them. The CDR3 DNA is TGTGCCAGCACCGAAGGGCCCCCCGGAGAATACGAGCAGTACTTC. Residues: CASTEGPPGEYEQYF.

This clonotype was detected many times. The chain couples TRBV4-3 to TRBJ1-3; D not certain. This CDR3 region has 15 residues. The ends were cut back, 4 bases at V and 4 bases at J, with 14 bases in the middle. Germline V gene lookup returns CDR1 LGHNA and CDR2 YSLEER. The CDR3 spells CASSPSRVSGNTIYF. Written as DNA, the CDR3 is TGCGCCAGCAGCCCAAGTAGGGTATCAGGAAACACCATATATTTT.

This clonotype showed up many times. The gene calls are TRBV7-2 and TRBJ2-2; TRBD1 is a possible D gene (6 bases). V was pared by 10 bases and J by 5 bases, with 11 bases between. This CDR3 contains 12 residues. CDR1 is SGHTA and CDR2 is FQGNSA in the germline V gene. The CDR3 region has the DNA TGTGCCACAGGGGTTTGGACCGGGGAGCTGTTTTTT. Translation: CATGVWTGELFF. Full variable domain (outside the CDR3, taken from reference TRBV7-2 and TRBJ2-2): GAGVSQSPSNKVTEKGKDVELRCDPISGHTALYWYRQSLGQGLEFLIYFQGNSAPDKSGLPSDRFSAERTGGSVSTLTIQRTQQEDSAVYLCATGVWTGELFFGEGSRLTVL.

This clonotype occurred a few times. This chain connects TRBV5-1 to TRBJ2-7, with TRBD1 identical over 9 bases. This CDR3 is built from 14 residues. Trimming took 3 bases from V and 5 from J; bases not matched to a gene: 6. Germline CDR1 is SGHRS and CDR2 is YFSETQ. The CDR3 sequence is CASSWGTGIDEQYF. The CDR3, as DNA: TGCGCCAGCAGCTGGGGGACAGGGATCGACGAGCAGTACTTC. The full variable domain, with the rest looked up from reference TRBV5-1 and TRBJ2-7, is KAGVTQTPRYLIKTRGQQVTLSCSPISGHRSVSWYQQTPGQGLQFLFEYFSETQRNKGNFPGRFSGRQFSNSRSEMNVSTLELGDSALYLCASSWGTGIDEQYFGPGTRLTVT.

This clonotype was counted many times. The gene calls are TRBV2 and TRBJ2-1, with D hard to call. This CDR3 has 13 amino acids. Germline lookup yields CDR1 SNHLY and CDR2 FYNNEI. The CDR3 DNA reads as TGTGCTAAAAGAGAATCGACTTCTAACGAGCAGTTCTTC. The encoded protein is CAKRESTSNEQFF.

This clonotype appeared many times. The chain links TRBV4-1 to TRBJ1-4, with D tentatively TRBD1 (6 bases). V lost 1 base and J 7 bases, leaving 10 bases between the germline ends. The germline CDR1 and CDR2 sequences are MGHRA and YSYEKL. The CDR3 covers 14 residues. CDR3 DNA: TGCGCCAGCAGCCAAGCTGGGGGCGGTGAAAAACTGTTTTTT. This sequence encodes CASSQAGGGEKLFF.

This clonotype was seen repeatedly, ten times or more. This rearrangement joins TRBV28 to TRBJ2-1; 7 bases are a match to TRBD1. Germline CDR1 and CDR2: MDHEN and SYDVKM. The V segment lost 6 bases and the J segment 5 bases; nucleotides outside the gene matches: 4. CDR3 size: 13 residues. CDR3 coding DNA: TGTGCCAGCAGATCTACAGGGGACAATGAGCAGTTCTTC. It encodes CASRSTGDNEQFF. The full variable domain, in which reference TRBV28 and TRBJ2-1 provide the parts outside the CDR3, is DVKVTQSSRYLVKRTGEKVFLECVQDMDHENMFWYRQDPGLGLRLIYFSYDVKMKEKGDIPEGYSVSREKKERFSLILESASTNQTSMYLCASRSTGDNEQFFGPGTRLTVL.

At least ten counts were recorded for this clonotype. This chain uses TRBV27 with TRBJ1-1, with D uncertain. V dropped 1 base and J dropped 5 bases, with 11 bases sitting between them. This CDR3 has 14 amino acids. CDR1 is MNHEY and CDR2 is SMNVEV in the germline V gene (reference sequence). In DNA form, the CDR3 reads TGTGCCAGCAGTTTATACCTGGGTACGACTGAAGCTTTCTTT. Its protein is CASSLYLGTTEAFF.

This clonotype showed up many times. The rearrangement joins TRBV12-3 or TRBV12-4 to TRBJ2-2; D tentatively reads TRBD1 or TRBD2 (5 bases each). This CDR3 has 16 residues. V shed 3 bases and J shed 2 bases, with 13 bases lying between them. CDR3 loop: CASSFLGTENTGELFF. The CDR3 DNA reads as TGTGCCAGCAGTTTCCTCGGGACCGAAAACACCGGGGAGCTGTTTTTT.

This clonotype was seen ten or more times. This chain uses TRBV9 with TRBJ2-1; no firm D call. Germline V gives CDR1 SGDLS, CDR2 YYNGEE. This CDR3 is built from 14 residues. V lost 1 base and J 1 base, leaving 6 bases between the germline ends. The CDR3 spells CASSVKGSYNEQFF. CDR3 sequence (DNA): TGTGCCAGCAGCGTAAAAGGTTCCTACAATGAGCAGTTCTTC.

This clonotype showed up many times. The chain recombines TRBV19 with TRBJ2-3; D remains unclear. The CDR3 extends over 17 amino acids. Deletions cut 1 base from V and 2 bases from J, with 16 bases between. CDR1 and CDR2 from the germline V gene are LNHDA and SQIVND (reference sequence). CDR3 sequence reads: CASSIGLSAFPTDTQYF. As DNA, the CDR3 is TGTGCCAGTAGTATAGGCTTGTCGGCGTTCCCCACAGATACGCAGTATTTT.

This clonotype was recorded a few times. V usage is TRBV7-6 and J usage is TRBJ2-1; possible D gene TRBD1, 5 bases. In germline, CDR1 is SGHVS, CDR2 FNYEAQ. The CDR3 loop spans 13 amino acids. V lost 4 bases and J 7 bases, leaving 11 bases between the germline ends. The CDR3 DNA reads TGTGCCAGCAGCTATGATAGGGGTAATGAGCAGTTCTTC. This gives the protein CASSYDRGNEQFF.

This clonotype was counted many times. The chain couples TRBV10-3 to TRBJ2-5, with 7 bases matching TRBD1. Germline assignment: CDR1 ENHRY and CDR2 SYGVKD. CDR3 size: 12 residues. The J segment lost 3 bases and the V segment lost 11 bases, leaving 6 bases of the junction unmatched. CDR3 in DNA: TGTGCCCTCGGGGACAGCGAAGAGACCCAGTACTTC. Its protein product is CALGDSEETQYF.